This T cell receptor (beta chain) is drawn from a study of cytomegalovirus exposure and HLA in healthy donors. This CDR3 has 16 amino acids. The V end was cut by 6 bases, the J end by 3 bases, with 19 bases between. In germline, CDR1 is MGHRA, CDR2 YSYEKL. 60 Vbeta and 13 Jbeta primers were used in PCR. TCRdb's table, derived via immunoSEQ multiplex PCR, lists solely in-frame clones and lacks some. The table shows approximately 190,000 clones, with 82% occurring only once. Sequences were obtained from PBMCs. The clonotype was recovered from a woman aged 18-30 years in good health and CMV-seronegative. The chain has TRBV4-1 and TRBJ2-3, with D possibly matching TRBD1 (7 bases). CDR3 protein: CASSPGQGGLTDTQYF. The DNA for the CDR3 is TGCGCCAGCAGTCCAGGGCAGGGGGGTTTGACAGATACGCAGTATTTT.